This T cell receptor beta chain was sequenced in a study of post-analysis software for immune sequencing data (dated by TCRdb to the mid-2010s). For context, the study as a whole: Disease courses on record covered relapsing-remitting, secondary progressive and progressive-relapsing multiple sclerosis, though some patients had no subtype annotation. The patient repertoires were compared against around eleven previously published healthy control repertoires obtained from donors aged about 6 to 28 years. A subset of samples was prepared in parallel using single-end sample barcoding, then pooled and co-amplified after Illumina adapter ligation. Study-wide findings and limitations: Strong co-clustering of samples prepared in the same batch was shown by direct clustering with F measure, prompting a batch-effect correction. Patients showed significantly higher frequencies than controls for roughly five TRBV segments, among them TRBV5-6, TRBV5-1 and TRBV20-1. The control group was slightly older than the multiple sclerosis patient group. Multiple sclerosis patients had significantly lower normalized Chao1 diversity than controls, a result that suggests substantial peripheral T-cell clonal expansion.

The CDR3 measures 14 amino acids from cysteine to phenylalanine. Only the CDR3 DNA is retained, 42 bases long and in frame from the first base. Between the V and J ends, shortened by 4 bases and 3 bases respectively, the junction contains 16 bases. Based on the germline V gene (reference sequence), the CDR1 and CDR2 sequences are DFQATT and SNEGSKA. This clonotype came up a few times. Its antigen has not been determined. No much larger clone exists at a distance of one base, and base qualities are not known. Preparation of the library involved PCR. The sequencer was an Illumina HiSeq 2500. Unique molecular identifiers were incorporated into TCR beta cDNA libraries to reduce PCR and sequencing biases. Every 1 to 10 million input T cells yielded 500,000 or so cDNA molecules, meaning each molecule approximated one T cell. The patient libraries were prepared and sequenced with the same protocol used for the earlier healthy control dataset. Within a given batch, samples were prepared together, multiplexed and sequenced on the same HiSeq lane. In the paper's pipeline: Raw barcoded reads were processed with MIGEC, discarding single-read molecular identifier groups before consensus assembly and CDR3 extraction. VDJtools was used for post-analysis of the clonotype tables, and diversity was normalized by down-sampling every dataset to the size of the smallest sample. To correct batch-related cross-sample contamination, repertoire overlap clustering matched CDR3 amino acid sequences but not nucleotide sequences. TCRdb redid the processing of the public reads, applying fastp at Q25 and MiXCR, and retained in-frame beta chains. Rows matching on CDR3 protein sequence are summarized as one entry with the most common DNA and genes. TCRdb's processing, not the study's, gives the V and J calls here. The sample yields 820,000 or so distinct CDR3 sequences; about 57% were counted once. The ten top clones hold 4.6% of the sample.

To demonstrate the VDJtools post-analysis software, TCR beta repertoires were profiled from the peripheral blood of roughly 14 young patients with multiple sclerosis. Multiple sclerosis patients were children and adolescents aged about 6 to 15 years. The specimen was blood. The sequence came from a girl aged 5-17 years with multiple sclerosis. The chain is made from TRBV20-1 and TRBJ2-7, with the D call perhaps TRBD1 or TRBD2, each one matching 5 bases. The CDR3 amino acid sequence is: CSATLRGPLYEQYF. The DNA sequence is as follows: TGCAGTGCTACCCTCCGGGGACCGCTCTACGAGCAGTACTTC.